These 9 T cell receptor beta chains came from one sample sequenced in a study of cytomegalovirus exposure and HLA in healthy donors. PCR involved 60 Vbeta and 13 Jbeta primers. TCRdb's copy holds only in-frame clones and misses some; the assay was immunoSEQ multiplex PCR. The sample holds about 150,000 clones, about a tenth seen once. The sequencing sample was made of PBMCs. These receptors came from a male donor in good health and CMV-seronegative.

This clone was detected a few times. This chain links TRBV28 with TRBJ1-1; 9 bases align to TRBD1. This CDR3 spans 15 amino acids. The trim removed 6 bases at V and 4 bases at J, leaving 9 bases unmatched. Germline V CDR1 and CDR2: MDHEN, SYDVKM. CDR3 coding DNA: TGTGCCAGCAGGGAAACAGGGGGCGCGGGCACTGAAGCTTTCTTT. Translation gives CASRETGGAGTEAFF.

On this clone itself: One end of the junction does not line up with germline, which may come from a read error. The chain employs TRBV4-1 and TRBJ1-2; no definite D call. The CDR3 covers 13 residues. Germline CDR1 and CDR2: MGHRA and YSYEKL. The CDR3 sequence: CASSQDREMSYPF. As DNA, the CDR3 is TGCGCCAGCAGCCAAGACCGGGAGATGAGCTACCCCTTC.

The chain is built from TRBV19 and TRBJ2-3; D may be TRBD2 (6 bases). The V gene lost 6 bases and the J gene lost 0 bases, with 13 bases spanning the gap. The CDR3 has 15 residues. Germline V CDR1 and CDR2: LNHDA, SQIVND (reference sequence). This CDR3 is CASREWGDSTDTQYF. The CDR3 DNA reads TGTGCCAGTAGAGAATGGGGGGATAGCACAGATACGCAGTATTTT.

The J gene is TRBJ1-5, the V gene TRBV4-1; unclear D gene. Germline assignment: CDR1 MGHRA and CDR2 YSYEKL. The CDR3 is 14 amino acids. Trimming took 0 bases from V and 3 from J, leaving 6 bases between them. The CDR3 sequence: CASSQEQYNQPQHF. The CDR3 DNA sequence: TGCGCCAGCAGCCAAGAACAGTACAATCAGCCCCAGCATTTT.

CDR3 nucleotide sequence: TGTGCCAGCAGCTTAGGCACAGGGGGCCGAGTGATCTATGGCTACACCTTC. This sequence encodes CASSLGTGGRVIYGYTF. The chain is built from TRBV7-6 and TRBJ1-2; 9 bases map to TRBD1. Losses at the gene ends were 1 base for V and 4 bases for J; bases not matched to a gene: 10. Germline lookup yields CDR1 SGHVS and CDR2 FNYEAQ. This CDR3 has 17 residues.

This clone has only a few counts. CDR3 in DNA: TGCGCCAGCAGCTTGAGGGACTCGGGGCGATTAAACACCGGGGAGCTGTTTTTT. As protein: CASSLRDSGRLNTGELFF. The chain combines TRBV5-1 with TRBJ2-2; D might be TRBD2 (6 bases). The CDR3 has 18 residues. Germline V gene sequence: CDR1 SGHRS, CDR2 YFSETQ. The V and J ends lost 1 base and 2 bases respectively, with 18 bases between them.

This clone was found a few times. This chain links TRBV4-1 with TRBJ1-1; TRBD1 is a possible D gene (5 bases). The CDR3 is 15 residues long. Germline V gives CDR1 MGHRA, CDR2 YSYEKL. V shed 1 base and J shed 0 bases, with 9 bases lying between them. DNA for the CDR3: TGCGCCAGCAGCCAAGGAACAGGTCTGAACACTGAAGCTTTCTTT. Its translation: CASSQGTGLNTEAFF.

V and J are TRBV30 and TRBJ1-1; D might be TRBD1 (5 bases). The CDR3 extends over 11 amino acids. V was cut by 3 bases and J by 7 bases, with 9 bases left in between. Germline V CDR1 and CDR2: GTSNPN, SVGIG (reference sequence). CDR3 region: CAWSQGLEAFF. CDR3 in DNA: TGTGCCTGGAGCCAGGGACTTGAAGCTTTCTTT.

The V call is TRBV5-4, the J call TRBJ1-4; no clear D. V shed 0 bases and J shed 7 bases, with 10 bases lying between them. In germline, CDR1 is SGHNT, CDR2 YYREEE (reference sequence). The CDR3 is made up of 14 amino acids. The CDR3 DNA sequence: TGTGCCAGCAGCTTGGCGCCTAGTGGTGAAAAACTGTTTTTT. Its translation: CASSLAPSGEKLFF.